Following are 21 T cell receptor beta chains from one sample sequenced in a study of beta chain features in type 1 diabetes. The study, taken as a whole, reports: Shortening of TCRB CDR3s, moderate but significant, appeared in all four CD4+ subsets of Type 1 diabetes patients.

As every portion of the isolated RNA was reverse transcribed, the sequencing read expressed TCRB transcripts. Generated by immunoSEQ multiplex PCR, the TCRdb table keeps only in-frame clones and is missing some. Of 240,000 or so clones detected, 20% appear once; the ten largest clones hold 0.028%. Their antigens are not known. Sequencing was done on a sample of naive CD4+ T cells from blood. The receptors originated from a woman aged 40 to 49 with type 1 diabetes.

The V and J genes are TRBV7-3 and TRBJ1-1, with unresolved D. CDR1 is SGHTA, CDR2 FQGTGA, per germline. CDR3 size: 14 residues. The V end was cut by 5 bases, the J end by 1 base, with 11 bases between. Written as DNA, the CDR3 is TGTGCCAGCAGCCCCTCGGACTCGAACACTGAAGCTTTCTTT. Translating it yields CASSPSDSNTEAFF.

The V call is TRBV28, the J call TRBJ2-1, with 7 positions matching TRBD1. The junction had 7 bases not matched to a gene; V was cut back by 6 bases and J by 2 bases. Germline V gives CDR1 MDHEN, CDR2 SYDVKM. This CDR3 region has 15 residues. CDR3 nucleotide sequence: TGTGCCAGCAGAACCCTAGGGACAGCCTACAATGAGCAGTTCTTC. Translating gives CASRTLGTAYNEQFF.

The genes are TRBV7-3 and TRBJ1-1; no clear D. V was clipped by 4 bases and J by 0 bases, with 6 bases between them. The CDR3 is 13 amino acids. Germline V CDR1 and CDR2: SGHTA, FQGTGA. This chain's CDR3 is CASSSLMNTEAFF. Here the CDR3 DNA reads TGTGCCAGCAGCTCACTAATGAACACTGAAGCTTTCTTT.

The V call is TRBV7-9, the J call TRBJ2-7; 9 bases align to TRBD1. The CDR3 is made up of 16 amino acids. With 5 bases clipped from V and 0 bases from J, the junction kept 8 bases outside the gene matches. In germline, CDR1 is SEHNR, CDR2 FQNEAQ (reference sequence). CDR3 coding DNA: TGTGCCAGCAGCCCCGACAGGGGGGGAATCTCCTACGAGCAGTACTTC. It is translated as CASSPDRGGISYEQYF.

This rearrangement joins TRBV6-5 to TRBJ1-1, with D maybe TRBD1 (6 bases). V lost 5 bases and J lost 5, with 12 bases in between. This CDR3 is built from 13 residues. In germline, CDR1 is MNHEY, CDR2 SVGAGI. Here the CDR3 reads CASSTQGVTEAFF. As DNA, the CDR3 is TGTGCCAGCAGTACACAGGGAGTGACTGAAGCTTTCTTT.

The chain couples TRBV7-2 to TRBJ2-7, with a possible D match to TRBD2 (5 bases). V dropped 5 bases and J dropped 7 bases, with 12 bases sitting between them. CDR1 SGHTA and CDR2 FQGNSA come from the germline V gene. This CDR3 region has 12 residues. The CDR3 DNA follows: TGTGCCAGCAGCCCATTCGGCGGGGAGCAGTACTTC. Amino acid sequence: CASSPFGGEQYF. Filled out from reference TRBV7-2 and TRBJ2-7, the complete variable domain reads GAGVSQSPSNKVTEKGKDVELRCDPISGHTALYWYRQSLGQGLEFLIYFQGNSAPDKSGLPSDRFSAERTGGSVSTLTIQRTQQEDSAVYLCASSPFGGEQYFGPGTRLTVT.

This clone was found a few times. The chain has TRBV6-5 and TRBJ2-1, with 8 positions matching TRBD1. V trimming: 0 bases; J trimming: 5 bases; junction bases outside the gene matches: 3. The CDR3 has 15 amino acids. The germline V gene has CDR1 MNHEY and CDR2 SVGAGI. The CDR3 region is CASSYSQGAHNEQFF. DNA for the CDR3: TGTGCCAGCAGTTACTCCCAGGGGGCACACAATGAGCAGTTCTTC.

This clone occurred once. The gene calls are TRBV27 and TRBJ2-3, with D tentatively TRBD1 (5 bases). Germline V CDR1 and CDR2: MNHEY, SMNVEV (reference sequence). The CDR3 length is 15 residues. The ends were cut back, 5 bases at V and 2 bases at J, with 14 bases in the middle. The chain's CDR3 is CASSGKGRPTDTQYF. As DNA, the CDR3 is TGTGCCAGCAGTGGAAAGGGGCGACCCACAGATACGCAGTATTTT.

This chain connects TRBV29-1 to TRBJ2-1; TRBD2 is a possible D gene (5 bases). Trimming removed 5 bases at V and 0 bases at J, with 8 bases between. Germline-derived CDR1 and CDR2 are SQVTM and ANQGSEA. The CDR3 contains 13 residues. The CDR3 sequence: CSVWAGSYNEQFF. CDR3 coding DNA: TGCAGCGTTTGGGCGGGCTCCTACAATGAGCAGTTCTTC.

This clone was observed a few times. DNA for the CDR3: TGTGCCAGCAGTTTGCTGCGAGTTCGGGAGCAGTTCTTC. Amino acid sequence: CASSLLRVREQFF. The chain combines TRBV28 with TRBJ2-1; the D is unclear. The CDR3 totals 13 residues. V was pared by 3 bases and J by 10 bases, with 13 bases between. Looked up from germline, CDR1 is MDHEN and CDR2 is SYDVKM.

This clone was found a few times. The chain combines TRBV7-9 with TRBJ1-5; perhaps TRBD1 as D (6 bases). CDR3 length: 13 amino acids. Trimming cost V 10 bases and J 5 bases, with 15 bases left between them. Germline CDR1 SEHNR, CDR2 FQNEAQ (reference sequence). CDR3 protein: CATSGTTDQPQHF. The CDR3, as DNA: TGTGCCACTTCCGGGACAACTGATCAGCCCCAGCATTTT.

The chain uses TRBV7-9 and TRBJ1-5, with a possible D match to TRBD1 (6 bases). This CDR3 comprises 15 residues. Trimming shortened V by 5 bases and J by 4 bases, and 15 bases separated the two germline ends. In germline, CDR1 is SEHNR, CDR2 FQNEAQ (reference sequence). CDR3 amino acids: CASSLQGMGNQPQHF. DNA for the CDR3: TGTGCCAGCAGCCTACAGGGAATGGGAAATCAGCCCCAGCATTTT.

For the CDR3, the DNA is TGTGCCAGCAGCTTGACCCGGGATGGCTACACCTTC. This codes for CASSLTRDGYTF. The V and J genes are TRBV7-2 and TRBJ1-2; D not resolved. Germline-derived CDR1 and CDR2 are SGHTA and FQGNSA. V gave up 3 bases and J gave up 6 bases, with 8 bases separating them. The CDR3 has 12 residues.

The chain employs TRBV5-1 and TRBJ1-1; possibly TRBD1 for D (5 bases). This CDR3 has 16 amino acids. Germline loops: CDR1 SGHRS, CDR2 YFSETQ. Trimming removed 1 base at V and 2 bases at J, with 15 bases between. Here the CDR3 reads CASSLSQWGLNTEAFF. CDR3 DNA sequence: TGCGCCAGCAGCTTGTCTCAGTGGGGACTTAACACTGAAGCTTTCTTT. The full variable domain, its missing parts supplied by reference TRBV5-1 and TRBJ1-1, is KAGVTQTPRYLIKTRGQQVTLSCSPISGHRSVSWYQQTPGQGLQFLFEYFSETQRNKGNFPGRFSGRQFSNSRSEMNVSTLELGDSALYLCASSLSQWGLNTEAFFGQGTRLTVV.

This clone was detected only a few times. The chain links TRBV9 to TRBJ2-3; D unclear. V was pared by 0 bases and J by 6 bases, with 8 bases between. Germline V CDR1 and CDR2: SGDLS, YYNGEE. CDR3 length: 13 amino acids. DNA for the CDR3: TGTGCCAGCAGCGTAGATTTATTGGATACGCAGTATTTT. Translation: CASSVDLLDTQYF.

This clone was counted between two and nine times. This chain uses TRBV5-4 with TRBJ2-3; TRBD2 matches 7 bases. CDR1 and CDR2 (germline): SGHNT, YYREEE (reference sequence). Trimming removed 2 bases from V and 4 bases from J; junction bases left unmatched: 4. The CDR3 length is 14 residues. The CDR3 DNA is TGTGCCAGCAGCTTAGCGGGGTTTGCAGATACGCAGTATTTT. This encodes CASSLAGFADTQYF.

The V call is TRBV6-5, the J call TRBJ2-1; 10 nucleotides match TRBD2. Per the germline V gene, CDR1 is MNHEY and CDR2 is SVGAGI. There are 16 residues in the CDR3. V shed 2 bases, J shed 9 bases, and the junction held 10 bases outside the gene matches. Written as DNA, the CDR3 is TGTGCCAGCAGTTACATCAGCGGGAGGGCCAGGGGTGAGCAGTTCTTC. Translating gives CASSYISGRARGEQFF.

The rearrangement uses TRBV5-4 and TRBJ1-2; D not certain. The V gene's germline CDR1 is SGHNT and CDR2 YYREEE (reference sequence). V was clipped by 6 bases and J by 7 bases, with 19 bases between them. The CDR3 runs 14 residues. CDR3 bases: TGTGCCAGCACCCGCCCGGGAACCTCTTTTGGCTACACCTTC. Protein: CASTRPGTSFGYTF.

The chain employs TRBV5-1 and TRBJ1-5; D gene ambiguous. Germline V gene lookup returns CDR1 SGHRS and CDR2 YFSETQ. This CDR3 is built from 14 residues. V lost 0 bases to trimming and J lost 9 bases, with 13 bases between them. The CDR3 DNA follows: TGCGCCAGCAGCTTGGAGGCACCCGGAGGGCCCCAGCATTTT. Residues: CASSLEAPGGPQHF. Full variable domain (missing parts from reference TRBV5-1 and TRBJ1-5): KAGVTQTPRYLIKTRGQQVTLSCSPISGHRSVSWYQQTPGQGLQFLFEYFSETQRNKGNFPGRFSGRQFSNSRSEMNVSTLELGDSALYLCASSLEAPGGPQHFGDGTRLSIL.

J is TRBJ1-6 and V is TRBV18, with 7 positions matching TRBD1. Germline V gene lookup returns CDR1 KGHSH and CDR2 LQKENI. With 0 bases clipped from V and 10 bases from J, the junction kept 12 bases outside the gene matches. The CDR3 covers 17 residues. The CDR3 nucleotides read TGTGCCAGCTCACCACCGGGACAGAACGTCCGGAGCTCACCCCTCCACTTT. Protein product: CASSPPGQNVRSSPLHF.

The V call is TRBV29-1, the J call TRBJ2-7; D ambiguous. The CDR3 runs to 13 residues. The V end was cut by 4 bases, the J end by 7 bases, with 17 bases between. The V gene's germline CDR1 is SQVTM and CDR2 ANQGSEA. The CDR3 DNA reads as TGCAGCGTTGCCAAAACCCCGCCCGGGGAGCAGTACTTC. Translating it yields CSVAKTPPGEQYF.